The 15 T cell receptor beta chains below come from one sample, sequenced in a study of glioma-infiltrating T cells after dendritic cell vaccination. The table came from immunoSEQ multiplex PCR; TCRdb's copy has only in-frame clones and leaves some out. The sample lists about 46,000 clones, about 88% seen once, with around 5% in the top ten. Indicated time point: after dendritic cell vaccination, including at tumor progression/relapse. The material sequenced was blood, taken after dendritic cell vaccination. These receptors all stem from a human donor with glioblastoma.

V gene TRBV5-6 combines with J gene TRBJ2-1, with D perhaps matching TRBD1 (7 bases). The CDR3 is 12 amino acids. Trimming took off 4 bases at V and 13 bases at J, with 15 bases between the two ends. Per germline, CDR1 SGHDT and CDR2 YYEEEE. The CDR3 region is CASSLATGPQFF. The DNA of the CDR3 is TGTGCCAGCAGCCTAGCGACAGGGCCTCAGTTCTTC.

This chain links TRBV9 with TRBJ2-5; D might be TRBD1 (7 bases). Germline assignment: CDR1 SGDLS and CDR2 YYNGEE. V gave up 4 bases and J gave up 4 bases, with 23 bases separating them. The CDR3 is 17 amino acids. This chain's CDR3 is CASSHGTAVGGVETQYF. The CDR3 coding sequence is TGTGCCAGCAGCCACGGGACAGCCGTAGGAGGGGTAGAGACCCAGTACTTC.

The CDR3 nucleotides read TGTGCCAGCAATAAGGGACTAGCGGGAGTCTACGAGCAGTACTTC. This sequence encodes CASNKGLAGVYEQYF. This sequence joins TRBV28 and TRBJ2-7; 14 bases line up with TRBD2. V was pared by 7 bases and J by 3 bases, with 5 bases of the junction left unmatched. This CDR3 contains 15 residues. Germline V gene data show CDR1 as MDHEN and CDR2 as SYDVKM.

The rearrangement uses TRBV5-4 and TRBJ2-7, with no clear D. Germline V lookup: CDR1 SGHNT, CDR2 YYREEE (reference sequence). This CDR3 is built from 18 residues. V was trimmed by 0 bases and J by 4 bases, leaving 23 bases between them. Written as DNA, the CDR3 is TGTGCCAGCAGCTTGGGGTCACGAACAGACCCATTAAGGTACGAGCAGTACTTC. This translates into CASSLGSRTDPLRYEQYF.

This CDR3 is CASSLLQANYGYTF. DNA of the CDR3: TGTGCCAGCAGCTTGTTGCAGGCGAACTATGGCTACACCTTC. This sequence joins TRBV5-4 and TRBJ1-2, with unresolved D. The V and J ends lost 1 base and 2 bases respectively, with 9 bases between them. The germline gives CDR1 SGHNT, CDR2 YYREEE (reference sequence). The CDR3 totals 14 residues.

CDR3 residues: CASSHRVLAEQYF. In nucleotides, the CDR3 is TGTGCCAGCAGTCACAGGGTGCTCGCCGAGCAGTACTTC. This chain links TRBV27 with TRBJ2-7; TRBD1 might be the D (6 bases). Germline V gene lookup returns CDR1 MNHEY and CDR2 SMNVEV (reference sequence). The CDR3 totals 13 residues. Trimming took 5 bases from V and 6 from J, leaving 14 bases between them.

This chain connects TRBV19 to TRBJ1-1; TRBD1 might be the D (6 bases). The V and J ends lost 6 bases and 0 bases respectively, with 17 bases between them. The CDR3 sequence is 16 residues long. Per the germline V gene, CDR1 is LNHDA and CDR2 is SQIVND (reference sequence). The CDR3 protein is CASRGRGKAMNTEAFF. The DNA of the CDR3 is TGTGCCAGTAGGGGCAGGGGAAAGGCGATGAACACTGAAGCTTTCTTT.

The chain uses TRBV14 and TRBJ1-3, with a weak D call TRBD1 (6 bases). The V gene's germline CDR1 is SGHDN and CDR2 FVKESK. The CDR3 contains 14 residues. V was trimmed by 4 bases and J by 1 base, leaving 8 bases between them. Here the CDR3 DNA reads TGTGCCAGCAGCCCGGGACATTCTGGAAACACCATATATTTT. It is translated as CASSPGHSGNTIYF.

The chain combines TRBV9 with TRBJ2-7, with a weak D call TRBD2 (6 bases). The V end lost 4 bases, the J end lost 1 base, and 12 bases lay between the germline ends. Germline CDR1 and CDR2: SGDLS and YYNGEE. CDR3 length: 14 residues. CDR3 region: CASSFRRESYEQYF. CDR3 coding DNA: TGTGCCAGCAGCTTTCGGCGGGAATCCTACGAGCAGTACTTC.

The rearrangement joins TRBV7-8 to TRBJ2-7, with D possibly being TRBD1 (5 bases). CDR3 length: 16 amino acids. Trimming took 2 bases from V and 0 from J, leaving 14 bases between them. Germline CDR1 is SGHVS and CDR2 is FQNEAQ. Here the CDR3 reads CASSLRARTISYEQYF. The DNA of the CDR3 is TGTGCCAGCAGCTTACGGGCTCGGACAATCTCCTACGAGCAGTACTTC.

The chain is built from TRBV19 and TRBJ1-1, with 8 bases identical to TRBD1. The V gene's germline CDR1 is LNHDA and CDR2 SQIVND (reference sequence). This CDR3 is 13 amino acids long. Trimming cost V 4 bases and J 4 bases; bases outside gene matches: 2. The CDR3 is CASSNQGATEAFF. DNA for the CDR3: TGTGCCAGTAGTAATCAGGGGGCCACTGAAGCTTTCTTT.

Only one count was recorded for this clone. The chain uses TRBV4-1 and TRBJ2-5, with no clear D. Trimming took off 1 base at V and 4 bases at J, with 7 bases between the two ends. This CDR3 has 13 amino acids. The germline gives CDR1 MGHRA, CDR2 YSYEKL. The CDR3 DNA reads as TGCGCCAGCAGCCAAGTCCTCCCAGAGACCCAGTACTTC. This sequence encodes CASSQVLPETQYF.

This chain joins TRBV5-1 and TRBJ2-5; 12 bases agree with TRBD1. With V trimmed by 4 bases and J by 5 bases, 3 bases remained unmatched. Germline V gene data show CDR1 as SGHRS and CDR2 as YFSETQ. The CDR3 totals 14 residues. This CDR3 is CASSGTGGQETQYF. Written as DNA, the CDR3 is TGCGCCAGCAGCGGGACAGGGGGCCAGGAGACCCAGTACTTC.

V gene TRBV27 combines with J gene TRBJ2-3; the D is unclear. Looked up from germline, CDR1 is MNHEY and CDR2 is SMNVEV (reference sequence). The length of the CDR3 is 13 residues. Trimming stripped 5 bases from V and 9 bases from J, with 15 bases between. The CDR3 DNA reads as TGTGCCAGCAGTCCAACCCCAGGCGACACGCAGTATTTT. It translates to CASSPTPGDTQYF.

This clone was recorded only once. The rearrangement joins TRBV28 to TRBJ2-2; D is ambiguous. The V end lost 7 bases, the J end lost 4 bases, and 16 bases lay between the germline ends. The length of the CDR3 is 15 residues. CDR1 and CDR2 from the germline V gene are MDHEN and SYDVKM. CDR3 sequence reads: CASTLPWAGTGELFF. CDR3 bases: TGTGCCAGCACCCTCCCTTGGGCTGGCACCGGGGAGCTGTTTTTT.